This record concerns one T cell receptor beta chain sequence. These data belong to a study of cytomegalovirus exposure and HLA in healthy donors. This CDR3 is 17 amino acids long. The ends were cut back, 0 bases at V and 1 base at J, with 15 bases in the middle. Germline values: CDR1 MNHNS, CDR2 SASEGT. The PCR ran on 60 Vbeta and 13 Jbeta primers. Sequenced by immunoSEQ multiplex PCR; TCRdb stores in-frame clones only, minus some. There are approximately 120,000 clones in the sample; roughly 71% occur only once, and roughly 5.3% lies in the top ten. This chain links TRBV6-1 with TRBJ1-2; D gene uncertain. This receptor was taken from a woman in her sixties or seventies in good health and CMV-seropositive. Sample: PBMCs. The CDR3 is CASSEALWAGNNYGYTF. The CDR3 nucleotides read TGTGCCAGCAGTGAAGCACTTTGGGCCGGGAATAACTATGGCTACACCTTC.